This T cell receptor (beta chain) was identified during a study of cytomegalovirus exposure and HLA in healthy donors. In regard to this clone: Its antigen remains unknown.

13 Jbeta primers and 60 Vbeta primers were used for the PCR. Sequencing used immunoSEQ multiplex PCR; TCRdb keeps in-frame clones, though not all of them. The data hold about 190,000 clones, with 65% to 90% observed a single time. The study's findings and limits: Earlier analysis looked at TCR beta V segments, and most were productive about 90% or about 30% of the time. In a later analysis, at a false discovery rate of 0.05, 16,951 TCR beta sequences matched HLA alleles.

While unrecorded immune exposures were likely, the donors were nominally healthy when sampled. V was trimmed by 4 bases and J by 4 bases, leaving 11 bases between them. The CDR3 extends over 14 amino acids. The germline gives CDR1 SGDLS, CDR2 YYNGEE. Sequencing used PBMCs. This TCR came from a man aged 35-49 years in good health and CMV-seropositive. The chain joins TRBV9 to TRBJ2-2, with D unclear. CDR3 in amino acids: CASSPQIATGELFF. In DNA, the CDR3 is TGTGCCAGCAGCCCACAAATCGCCACCGGGGAGCTGTTTTTT.